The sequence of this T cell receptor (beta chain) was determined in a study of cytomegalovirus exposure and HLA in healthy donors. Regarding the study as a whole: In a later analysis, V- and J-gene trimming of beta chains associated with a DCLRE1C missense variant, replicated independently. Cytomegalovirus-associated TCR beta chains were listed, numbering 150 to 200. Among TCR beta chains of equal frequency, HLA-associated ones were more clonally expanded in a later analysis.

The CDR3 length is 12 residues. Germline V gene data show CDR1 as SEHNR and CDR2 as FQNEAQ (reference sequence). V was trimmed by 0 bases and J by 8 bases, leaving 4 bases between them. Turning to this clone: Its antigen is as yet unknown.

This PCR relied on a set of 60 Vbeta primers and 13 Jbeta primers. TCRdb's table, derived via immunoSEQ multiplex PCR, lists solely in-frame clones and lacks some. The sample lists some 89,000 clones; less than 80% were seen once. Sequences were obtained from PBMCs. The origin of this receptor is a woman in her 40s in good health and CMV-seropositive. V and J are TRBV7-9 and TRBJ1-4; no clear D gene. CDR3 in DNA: TGTGCCAGCAGCTTAGCCCTGGAAAAACTGTTTTTT. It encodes CASSLALEKLFF.